These 11 T cell receptor beta chains came from one sample sequenced in a study of cytotoxic CD8 clonotypes in ibrutinib-treated CLL. TCRdb keeps only in-frame clones here, not all; method: immunoSEQ multiplex PCR. The repertoire holds 90,000 to 100,000 clones, with around 80% as singletons. This specimen consisted of PBMCs, obtained after 12 months of ibrutinib treatment. These receptors were collected from a human donor with chronic lymphocytic leukemia.

The genes are TRBV5-1 and TRBJ1-1, with D tentatively TRBD1 (6 bases). Trimming shortened V by 0 bases and J by 1 base, and 13 bases separated the two germline ends. The CDR3 loop spans 16 amino acids. Germline loops: CDR1 SGHRS, CDR2 YFSETQ. The CDR3 sequence: CASSLVAGAKNTEAFF. Written as DNA, the CDR3 is TGCGCCAGCAGCTTGGTTGCAGGGGCCAAGAACACTGAAGCTTTCTTT.

As to this clone: Distinct nucleotide sequences in the sample also encode this CDR3. The chain links TRBV18 to TRBJ1-2, with no clear D. Germline V gives CDR1 KGHSH, CDR2 LQKENI. The CDR3 covers 13 residues. The germline V and J ends were trimmed by 0 bases and 6 bases, with 8 bases remaining between them. The CDR3 coding sequence is TGTGCCAGCTCACCACCGGGAGGGAATGGCTACACCTTC. This sequence encodes CASSPPGGNGYTF.

The chain couples TRBV10-3 to TRBJ2-3, with 16 bases matching TRBD2. CDR1 and CDR2 (germline): ENHRY, SYGVKD. CDR3 size: 14 residues. Unmatched junction bases numbered 2, after V lost 10 bases and J lost 4 bases. For the CDR3, the DNA is TGTGCCACGGGACTAGCGGGGGGGTCAGATACGCAGTATTTT. This translates into CATGLAGGSDTQYF.

This clone was counted once. The gene calls are TRBV5-8 and TRBJ1-1, with a tentative D call TRBD1 (6 bases). The V gene lost 0 bases and the J gene lost 4 bases, with 16 bases spanning the gap. Germline CDR1 SGHTS, CDR2 YDEGEE. The CDR3 extends over 16 amino acids. The CDR3 here is CASSLEGGMGATEAFF. The CDR3 DNA reads TGTGCCAGCAGCTTGGAGGGGGGGATGGGTGCCACTGAAGCTTTCTTT. Variable domain in full (rest from reference TRBV5-8 and TRBJ1-1): EAGVTQSPTHLIKTRGQQATLRCSPISGHTSVYWYQQALGLGLQFLLWYDEGEERNRGNFPPRFSGRQFPNYSSELNVNALELEDSALYLCASSLEGGMGATEAFFGQGTRLTVV.

This clone was seen more than once but under ten times. The chain links TRBV6-6 to TRBJ2-2; the D is unclear. There are 11 residues in the CDR3. Deletions cut 8 bases from V and 4 bases from J, with 5 bases between. Germline CDR1 is MNHNY and CDR2 is SVGAGI (reference sequence). DNA of the CDR3: TGTGCCAGCGTCCTCACCGGGGAGCTGTTTTTT. This codes for CASVLTGELFF.

The chain employs TRBV6-6 and TRBJ2-2; D is uncertain. V was pared by 3 bases and J by 7 bases, with 12 bases between. Germline values: CDR1 MNHNY, CDR2 SVGAGI (reference sequence). The CDR3 totals 14 residues. This chain's CDR3 is CASSYLGVGGELFF. CDR3 DNA sequence: TGTGCCAGCAGTTATTTAGGTGTGGGCGGGGAGCTGTTTTTT.

The genes are TRBV21-1 and TRBJ2-1. TRBV21-1 is deemed a pseudogene. The CDR3 contains 14 residues. DNA for the CDR3: TGTGCCAGCAGCAAAGAGGGCGCGGACAATGAGCAGTTCTTC. Translating it yields CASSKEGADNEQFF.

The chain carries TRBV4-1 and TRBJ1-2, with D possibly TRBD1 on 5 matching bases. Germline V CDR1 and CDR2: MGHRA, YSYEKL. V shed 6 bases and J shed 8 bases, with 22 bases lying between them. The CDR3 contains 15 residues. This CDR3 reads CASSPLPGGSGGYTF. The CDR3 DNA follows: TGCGCCAGCAGTCCCCTCCCCGGGGGGTCAGGCGGCTACACCTTC.

The rearrangement links TRBV25-1 to TRBJ2-3, with TRBD1 matching 7 bases. The CDR3 is made up of 15 amino acids. Germline loops: CDR1 MGHDK, CDR2 SYGVNS. V was clipped by 1 base and J by 0 bases; unmatched bases: 1. The DNA for the CDR3 is TGTGCCAGCAGTGAATTGGGACAGAGCACAGATACGCAGTATTTT. This sequence encodes CASSELGQSTDTQYF.

The CDR3 loop is CASSVVPDTQYF. The DNA for the CDR3 is TGTGCCAGCAGCGTAGTGCCCGATACGCAGTATTTT. The V gene is TRBV9, the J gene TRBJ2-3; no clear D gene. The CDR3 spans 12 residues. V shed 0 bases and J shed 6 bases, with 5 bases lying between them. Germline V CDR1 and CDR2: SGDLS, YYNGEE.

CDR3 nucleotides: TGTGCCAGCACCTCAACCGGGGGGGATTCCTCCTACGAGCAGTACTTC. The encoded protein is CASTSTGGDSSYEQYF. The chain carries TRBV28 and TRBJ2-7, with 8 nucleotides matching TRBD2. The CDR3 spans 16 residues. Trimming removed 7 bases from V and 0 bases from J; junction bases left unmatched: 11. Germline lookup yields CDR1 MDHEN and CDR2 SYDVKM.